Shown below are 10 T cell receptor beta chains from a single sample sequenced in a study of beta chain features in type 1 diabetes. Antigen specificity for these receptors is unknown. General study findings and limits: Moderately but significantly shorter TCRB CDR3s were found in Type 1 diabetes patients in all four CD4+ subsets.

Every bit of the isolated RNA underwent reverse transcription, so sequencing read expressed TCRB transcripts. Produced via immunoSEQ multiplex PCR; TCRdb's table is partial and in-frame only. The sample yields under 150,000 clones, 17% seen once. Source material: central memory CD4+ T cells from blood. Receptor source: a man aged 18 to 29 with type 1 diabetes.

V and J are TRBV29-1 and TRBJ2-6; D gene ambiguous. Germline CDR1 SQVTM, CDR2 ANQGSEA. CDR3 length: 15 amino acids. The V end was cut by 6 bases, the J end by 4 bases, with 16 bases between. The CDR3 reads CSVSTGTEGANVLTF. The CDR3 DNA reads TGCAGCGTCTCGACGGGCACCGAGGGGGCCAACGTCCTGACTTTC.

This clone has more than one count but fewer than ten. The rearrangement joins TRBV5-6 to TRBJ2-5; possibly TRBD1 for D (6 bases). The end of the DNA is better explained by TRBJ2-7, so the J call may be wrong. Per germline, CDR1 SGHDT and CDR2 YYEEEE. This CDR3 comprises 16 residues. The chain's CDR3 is CASSPYRTAIPYEQYF. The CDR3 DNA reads TGTGCCAGCAGCCCCTACCGGACAGCCATCCCCTACGAGCAGTACTTC.

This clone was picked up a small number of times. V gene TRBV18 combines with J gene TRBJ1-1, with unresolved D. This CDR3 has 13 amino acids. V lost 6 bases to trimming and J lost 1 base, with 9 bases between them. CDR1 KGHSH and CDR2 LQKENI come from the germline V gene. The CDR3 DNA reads TGTGCCAGCTCGTACGGGGAGAACACTGAAGCTTTCTTT. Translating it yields CASSYGENTEAFF.

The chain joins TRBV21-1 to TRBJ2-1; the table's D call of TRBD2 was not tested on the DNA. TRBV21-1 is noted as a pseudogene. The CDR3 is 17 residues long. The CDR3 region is CASSKAQAGGRGNEQFF. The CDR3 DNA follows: TGTGCCAGCAGCAAAGCGCAAGCGGGAGGGCGGGGAAATGAGCAGTTCTTC.

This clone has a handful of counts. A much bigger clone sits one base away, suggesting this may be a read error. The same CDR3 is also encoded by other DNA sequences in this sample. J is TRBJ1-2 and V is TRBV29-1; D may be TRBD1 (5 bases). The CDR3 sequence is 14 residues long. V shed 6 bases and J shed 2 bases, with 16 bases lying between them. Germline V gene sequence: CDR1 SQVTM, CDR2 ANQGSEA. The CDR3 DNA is TGCAGCGTCTCTGTAGACAGCGGGAACTATGGCTACACCTTC. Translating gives CSVSVDSGNYGYTF.

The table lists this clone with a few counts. CDR3 sequence reads: CASGDGASTDTQYF. The CDR3 coding sequence is TGCGCCAGCGGGGACGGGGCTAGCACAGATACGCAGTATTTT. The chain recombines TRBV5-1 with TRBJ2-3, with D perhaps being TRBD1 or TRBD2 (5 bases each). The CDR3 totals 14 residues. The germline V gene has CDR1 SGHRS and CDR2 YFSETQ. Trimming left V 7 bases short and J 0 bases short, with 12 bases between.

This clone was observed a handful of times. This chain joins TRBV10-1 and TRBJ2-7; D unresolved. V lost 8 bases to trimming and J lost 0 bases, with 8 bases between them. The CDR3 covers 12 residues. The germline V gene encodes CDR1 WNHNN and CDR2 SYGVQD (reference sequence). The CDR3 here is CASGSNSYEQYF. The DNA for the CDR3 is TGCGCCAGCGGCTCTAACTCCTACGAGCAGTACTTC.

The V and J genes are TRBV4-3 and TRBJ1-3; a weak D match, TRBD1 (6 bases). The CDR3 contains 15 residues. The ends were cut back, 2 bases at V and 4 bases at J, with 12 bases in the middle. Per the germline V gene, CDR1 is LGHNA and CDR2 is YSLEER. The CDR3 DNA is TGCGCCAGCAGCCAACAGGGGAAATCCGGAAACACCATATATTTT. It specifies CASSQQGKSGNTIYF.

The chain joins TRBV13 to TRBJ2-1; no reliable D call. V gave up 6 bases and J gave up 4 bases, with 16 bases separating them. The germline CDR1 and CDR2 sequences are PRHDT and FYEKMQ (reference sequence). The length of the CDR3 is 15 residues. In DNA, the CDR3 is TGTGCCAGCAGTGAGGACGAGGTGCTATACAATGAGCAGTTCTTC. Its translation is CASSEDEVLYNEQFF. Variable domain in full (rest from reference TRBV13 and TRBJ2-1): AAGVIQSPRHLIKEKRETATLKCYPIPRHDTVYWYQQGPGQDPQFLISFYEKMQSDKGSIPDRFSAQQFSDYHSELNMSSLELGDSALYFCASSEDEVLYNEQFFGPGTRLTVL.

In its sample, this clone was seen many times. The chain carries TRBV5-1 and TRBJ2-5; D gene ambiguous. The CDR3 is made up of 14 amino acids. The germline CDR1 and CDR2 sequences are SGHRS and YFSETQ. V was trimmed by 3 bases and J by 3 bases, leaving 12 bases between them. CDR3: CASSSQPTKETQYF. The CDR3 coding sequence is TGCGCCAGCAGCTCTCAACCCACTAAAGAGACCCAGTACTTC.